Each of the 29 T cell receptor beta chains below was sequenced from the same sample in a study of shared clonotypes between healthy human individuals. Measured with immunoSEQ multiplex PCR; TCRdb has only the in-frame clones, and not every one. Among a few million clones listed, around 93% were seen once. The material sequenced was naive CD4+ T cells from PBMCs. Indicated subset: CD45RA+ positively selected. All receptors derive from a man younger than 35 in good health. Some clones in this sample may be carry-over from other donors' samples.

The J gene is TRBJ2-7, the V gene TRBV29-1, with 12 bases fitting TRBD1. This CDR3 is 14 amino acids long. From germline, CDR1 is SQVTM and CDR2 ANQGSEA. V lost 6 bases, J lost 7 bases, and 10 bases stayed unmatched. As DNA, the CDR3 is TGCAGCGTAAGCGCCGGGACAGGGGGCGATGAGCAGTACTTC. It encodes CSVSAGTGGDEQYF.

The chain carries TRBV7-3 and TRBJ1-3; D may be TRBD1 (6 bases). Trimming took 5 bases from V and 0 from J, leaving 11 bases between them. The CDR3 length is 15 residues. Germline V gives CDR1 SGHTA, CDR2 FQGTGA. The CDR3 DNA follows: TGTGCCAGCAGCCTGGACAGTACCTCTGGAAACACCATATATTTT. Translated, it gives CASSLDSTSGNTIYF.

This chain joins TRBV2 and TRBJ1-2; no reliable D call. Trimming took off 2 bases at V and 1 base at J, with 8 bases between the two ends. The CDR3 has 14 residues. Germline assignment: CDR1 SNHLY and CDR2 FYNNEI. The CDR3 coding sequence is TGTGCCAGCAGTGAAATAGGACGTAACTATGGCTACACCTTC. Translated: CASSEIGRNYGYTF.

The rearrangement joins TRBV11-1 to TRBJ2-7, with D possibly being TRBD1 (6 bases). Trimming took off 0 bases at V and 1 base at J, with 13 bases between the two ends. Germline lookup yields CDR1 SGHAT and CDR2 FQDESV (reference sequence). This CDR3 is built from 16 residues. The CDR3 region is CASSLAPTGSSYEQYF. The CDR3 nucleotides read TGTGCCAGCAGCTTAGCGCCGACAGGTTCTTCCTACGAGCAGTACTTC.

This chain uses TRBV5-5 with TRBJ1-1; tentative D call: TRBD1 (5 bases). The CDR3 has 15 amino acids. The ends were cut back, 0 bases at V and 12 bases at J, with 21 bases in the middle. Germline V gene data show CDR1 as SGHKS and CDR2 as YYEKEE (reference sequence). The CDR3 loop reads CASSLAVQRDGETFF. The CDR3, as DNA: TGTGCCAGCAGCTTGGCAGTGCAAAGGGACGGCGAGACTTTCTTT.

The chain employs TRBV2 and TRBJ2-1; D tentatively reads TRBD1 or TRBD2 (5 bases each). The V and J ends lost 6 bases and 2 bases respectively, with 17 bases between them. Germline assignment: CDR1 SNHLY and CDR2 FYNNEI. The CDR3 is made up of 16 amino acids. The CDR3 coding sequence is TGTGCCAGCAGGACGAGGGGAGCGGAGGCCTACAATGAGCAGTTCTTC. Amino acids: CASRTRGAEAYNEQFF.

The chain uses TRBV7-9 and TRBJ2-7; possible D gene TRBD2, 6 bases. This CDR3 region has 14 residues. Trimming stripped 1 base from V and 2 bases from J, with 9 bases between. CDR1 SEHNR and CDR2 FQNEAQ come from the germline V gene (reference sequence). CDR3 nucleotides: TGTGCCAGCAGCTTAGTTCCGGGGGCCTACGAGCAGTACTTC. It translates to CASSLVPGAYEQYF.

V is TRBV27 and J is TRBJ1-2; D is unclear. Germline CDR1 is MNHEY and CDR2 is SMNVEV (reference sequence). The CDR3 runs to 13 residues. V was cut by 4 bases and J by 4 bases, with 10 bases left in between. The CDR3 region has the DNA TGTGCCAGCAGTTACATGGCAGGCTATGGCTACACCTTC. Its protein product is CASSYMAGYGYTF.

About this clone: Other nucleotide sequences from this sample produce the same CDR3. This chain connects TRBV7-6 to TRBJ1-1; D is unresolved. This CDR3 contains 15 residues. In germline, CDR1 is SGHVS, CDR2 FNYEAQ. V shed 5 bases and J shed 10 bases, with 23 bases lying between them. DNA for the CDR3: TGTGCCAGCAGCCAGAAGAACTCGGAGGATCCGGGAGCTTTCTTT. Amino acid sequence: CASSQKNSEDPGAFF.

Note on this clone: The sample holds other DNA sequences that translate to the same CDR3. The chain uses TRBV5-1 and TRBJ1-2, with D unclear. The CDR3 covers 13 residues. Germline V lookup: CDR1 SGHRS, CDR2 YFSETQ. V was cut by 0 bases and J by 4 bases, with 7 bases left in between. The CDR3 DNA reads TGCGCCAGCAGCTTGGAGTTGTCCTATGGCTACACCTTC. Its protein product is CASSLELSYGYTF.

This sequence joins TRBV7-3 and TRBJ2-3, with 15 bases that match TRBD2. This CDR3 has 16 amino acids. V was pared by 5 bases and J by 6 bases, with 6 bases of the junction left unmatched. From germline, CDR1 is SGHTA and CDR2 FQGTGA. CDR3 residues: CASSIGLAGGRDTQYF. CDR3 DNA sequence: TGTGCCAGCAGCATCGGACTAGCGGGAGGGAGGGATACGCAGTATTTT.

To note about this clone: The same CDR3 is also encoded by other DNA sequences in this sample. V is TRBV10-3 and J is TRBJ1-5; D might be TRBD1 (6 bases). Germline assignment: CDR1 ENHRY and CDR2 SYGVKD. The CDR3 has 13 amino acids. V lost 2 bases and J 4 bases, leaving 6 bases between the germline ends. CDR3 loop: CAISETGNQPQHF. In DNA, the CDR3 is TGTGCCATCAGTGAGACAGGGAATCAGCCCCAGCATTTT.

The chain recombines TRBV6-1 with TRBJ1-2; D call uncertain. This CDR3 comprises 15 residues. Trimming cost V 6 bases and J 0 bases, with 14 bases left between them. The germline CDR1 and CDR2 sequences are MNHNS and SASEGT. This chain's CDR3 is CASRDEWKTNYGYTF. The DNA for the CDR3 is TGTGCCAGCAGGGACGAGTGGAAGACTAACTATGGCTACACCTTC.

In the case of this clone: Distinct nucleotide sequences in the sample also encode this CDR3. The chain couples TRBV5-1 to TRBJ2-5; TRBD1 is a possible D gene (6 bases). This CDR3 has 15 amino acids. Trimming took 4 bases from V and 3 from J, leaving 16 bases between them. From germline, CDR1 is SGHRS and CDR2 YFSETQ. CDR3 in DNA: TGCGCCAGCAGCCTCGCCGGGACACGGGAAGAGACCCAGTACTTC. This codes for CASSLAGTREETQYF.

This chain links TRBV5-6 with TRBJ2-5; TRBD1 matches at 11 bases. The trim removed 4 bases at V and 5 bases at J, leaving 7 bases unmatched. The CDR3 has 15 residues. CDR1 is SGHDT and CDR2 is YYEEEE in the germline V gene. The CDR3 here is CASSPLRTGGETQYF. Here the CDR3 DNA reads TGTGCCAGCAGCCCGCTACGGACAGGGGGCGAGACCCAGTACTTC.

V usage is TRBV30 and J usage is TRBJ1-3, with D uncertain. The CDR3 totals 13 residues. Deletions cut 4 bases from V and 0 bases from J, with 7 bases between. Per the germline V gene, CDR1 is GTSNPN and CDR2 is SVGIG (reference sequence). The CDR3 sequence: CAWTDNSGNTIYF. For the CDR3, the DNA is TGTGCCTGGACTGATAACTCTGGAAACACCATATATTTT.

The chain is built from TRBV28 and TRBJ1-4; no firm D call. Germline assignment: CDR1 MDHEN and CDR2 SYDVKM. The CDR3 covers 13 residues. V lost 0 bases to trimming and J lost 8 bases, with 7 bases between them. As DNA, the CDR3 is TGTGCCAGCAGTTTATGGGTTGGAGAAAAACTGTTTTTT. Amino acid sequence: CASSLWVGEKLFF.

The chain joins TRBV20-1 to TRBJ1-2, with unresolved D. Trimming removed 2 bases from V and 4 bases from J, with 5 bases in between. This CDR3 contains 11 residues. CDR1 is DFQATT, CDR2 SNEGSKA, per germline (reference sequence). CDR3 amino acids: CSARSAYGYTF. The CDR3 DNA is TGCAGTGCTAGATCAGCCTATGGCTACACCTTC.

This clone was seen once. The J gene is TRBJ2-3, the V gene TRBV6-1; D could derive from TRBD1 or TRBD2 (5 bases each). CDR3 length equals 15 residues. V lost 4 bases and J lost 3, with 14 bases in between. Germline CDR1 and CDR2: MNHNS and SASEGT. The CDR3 coding sequence is TGTGCCAGCAGTGCCCGGGACGGACAAACAGATACGCAGTATTTT. It is translated as CASSARDGQTDTQYF.

This chain joins TRBV5-1 and TRBJ2-5; maybe TRBD2 (6 bases). Trimming removed 2 bases at V and 5 bases at J, with 19 bases between. CDR1 SGHRS and CDR2 YFSETQ come from the germline V gene. CDR3 length: 16 amino acids. CDR3 loop: CASSFISGPLGETQYF. In DNA, the CDR3 is TGCGCCAGCAGCTTCATTAGCGGCCCTCTCGGGGAGACCCAGTACTTC.

This clone has only one observation. The rearrangement joins TRBV6-1 to TRBJ1-5; D remains unclear. CDR1 MNHNS and CDR2 SASEGT come from the germline V gene. V lost 1 base and J 5 bases, leaving 12 bases between the germline ends. The CDR3 spans 15 residues. CDR3 loop: CASSEVDPRDQPQHF. Here the CDR3 DNA reads TGTGCCAGCAGTGAAGTAGATCCCCGGGATCAGCCCCAGCATTTT.

This rearrangement joins TRBV18 to TRBJ2-1, with TRBD1 matching 9 bases. Germline V gene sequence: CDR1 KGHSH, CDR2 LQKENI. CDR3 length: 13 residues. V shed 4 bases and J 10 bases; nucleotides not matched to a gene: 5. CDR3 coding DNA: TGTGCCAGCTCACTGGACAGGGGTTTGGAGCAGTTCTTC. Protein sequence: CASSLDRGLEQFF.

The chain couples TRBV11-2 to TRBJ1-4; TRBD1 might be the D (6 bases). V was cut by 5 bases and J by 0 bases, with 13 bases left in between. CDR3 length: 16 amino acids. Germline CDR1 SGHAT, CDR2 FQNNGV. CDR3 sequence reads: CASSARQAATNEKLFF. Here the CDR3 DNA reads TGTGCCAGCAGCGCCCGACAGGCAGCAACTAATGAAAAACTGTTTTTT. Drawing the rest from reference TRBV11-2 and TRBJ1-4, the complete variable domain is EAGVAQSPRYKIIEKRQSVAFWCNPISGHATLYWYQQILGQGPKLLIQFQNNGVVDDSQLPKDRFSAERLKGVDSTLKIQPAKLEDSAVYLCASSARQAATNEKLFFGSGTQLSVL.

J is TRBJ2-3 and V is TRBV19; TRBD2 might be the D (7 bases). The CDR3 is made up of 15 amino acids. Germline V gives CDR1 LNHDA, CDR2 SQIVND (reference sequence). Trimming took 3 bases from V and 6 from J, leaving 16 bases between them. Written as DNA, the CDR3 is TGTGCCAGTAGTATCCAACGGGGGGCGGGCGATACGCAGTATTTT. Residues: CASSIQRGAGDTQYF.

This chain joins TRBV7-3 and TRBJ2-2, with 7 bases aligning to TRBD1. The CDR3 extends over 14 amino acids. V gave up 6 bases and J gave up 1 base; unmatched junction bases: 2. CDR1 and CDR2 from the germline V gene are SGHTA and FQGTGA. The CDR3: CASRRQGNTGELFF. The DNA for the CDR3 is TGTGCCAGCAGGCGACAGGGGAACACCGGGGAGCTGTTTTTT.

This chain joins TRBV7-9 and TRBJ2-5; TRBD1 matches 9 bases. Germline CDR1 SEHNR, CDR2 FQNEAQ (reference sequence). This CDR3 comprises 17 residues. The V gene end was trimmed by 5 bases and the J gene end by 2 bases; junction bases not matched to a gene: 12. The CDR3 spells CASSTRQGVAAQETQYF. The CDR3 coding sequence is TGTGCCAGCAGCACCCGACAGGGGGTTGCGGCTCAAGAGACCCAGTACTTC.

The chain carries TRBV7-6 and TRBJ2-1; D might be TRBD1 or TRBD2, each matching 6 bases. Trimming removed 8 bases at V and 0 bases at J, with 11 bases between. The CDR3 consists of 14 residues. CDR1 is SGHVS, CDR2 FNYEAQ, per germline. CDR3 nucleotides: TGTGCCAGCCGAGAGGGGGGCTCCTACAATGAGCAGTTCTTC. Protein: CASREGGSYNEQFF.

On this clone itself: Different DNA sequences within this sample yield the same CDR3. The V and J genes are TRBV5-1 and TRBJ1-3; maybe TRBD1 (6 bases). The CDR3 runs 15 residues. Germline V gene lookup returns CDR1 SGHRS and CDR2 YFSETQ. V lost 0 bases to trimming and J lost 4 bases, with 11 bases between them. The CDR3 DNA follows: TGCGCCAGCAGCTTGGGGCAGGGGATCGGAAACACCATATATTTT. Protein sequence: CASSLGQGIGNTIYF.

V is TRBV9 and J is TRBJ2-1; TRBD2 matches at 8 bases. Germline CDR1 reads SGDLS; CDR2 reads YYNGEE. V trimming: 4 bases; J trimming: 6 bases; junction bases outside the gene matches: 3. This CDR3 comprises 13 residues. CDR3 residues: CASSLGLVNEQFF. The CDR3 DNA is TGTGCCAGCAGCTTGGGACTAGTCAATGAGCAGTTCTTC.